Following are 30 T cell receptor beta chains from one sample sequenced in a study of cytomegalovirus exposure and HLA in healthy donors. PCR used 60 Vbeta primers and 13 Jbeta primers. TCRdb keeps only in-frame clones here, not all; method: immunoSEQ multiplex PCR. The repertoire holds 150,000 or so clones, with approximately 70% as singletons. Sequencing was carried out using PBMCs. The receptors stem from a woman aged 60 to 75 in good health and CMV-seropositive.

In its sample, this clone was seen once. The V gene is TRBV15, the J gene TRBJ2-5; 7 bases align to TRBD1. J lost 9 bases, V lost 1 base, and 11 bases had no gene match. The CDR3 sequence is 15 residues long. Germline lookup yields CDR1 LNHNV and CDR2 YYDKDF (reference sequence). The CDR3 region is CATSRGQGVLRAQYF. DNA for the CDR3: TGTGCCACCAGCAGAGGTCAGGGGGTCCTTCGGGCCCAGTACTTC.

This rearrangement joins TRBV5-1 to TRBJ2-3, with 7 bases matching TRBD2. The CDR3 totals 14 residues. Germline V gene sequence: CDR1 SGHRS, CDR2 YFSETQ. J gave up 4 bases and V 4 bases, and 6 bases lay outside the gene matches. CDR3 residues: CASSPGLDADTQYF. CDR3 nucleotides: TGCGCCAGCAGCCCCGGACTAGATGCAGATACGCAGTATTTT.

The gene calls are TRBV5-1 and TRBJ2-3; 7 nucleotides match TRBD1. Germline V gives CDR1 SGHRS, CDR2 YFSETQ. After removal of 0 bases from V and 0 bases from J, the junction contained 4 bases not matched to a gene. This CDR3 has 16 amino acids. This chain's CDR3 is CASSLATGASTDTQYF. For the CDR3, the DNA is TGCGCCAGCAGCTTGGCCACAGGGGCTAGCACAGATACGCAGTATTTT.

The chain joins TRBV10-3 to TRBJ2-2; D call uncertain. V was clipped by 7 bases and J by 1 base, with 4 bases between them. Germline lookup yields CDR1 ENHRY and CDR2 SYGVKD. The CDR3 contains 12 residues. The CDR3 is CAITGNTGELFF. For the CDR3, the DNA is TGTGCCATCACGGGGAACACCGGGGAGCTGTTTTTT.

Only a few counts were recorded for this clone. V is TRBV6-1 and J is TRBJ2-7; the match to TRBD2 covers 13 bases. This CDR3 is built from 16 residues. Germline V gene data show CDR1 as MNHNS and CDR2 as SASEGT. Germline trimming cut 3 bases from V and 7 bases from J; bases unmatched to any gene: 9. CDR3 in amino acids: CASSDPGLAGSFEQYF. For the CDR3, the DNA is TGTGCCAGCAGTGATCCGGGACTAGCGGGGTCCTTTGAGCAGTACTTC.

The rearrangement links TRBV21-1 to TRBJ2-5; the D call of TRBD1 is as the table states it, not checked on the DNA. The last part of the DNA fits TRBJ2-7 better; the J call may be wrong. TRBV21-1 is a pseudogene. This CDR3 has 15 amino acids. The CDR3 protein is CASSKPLGQPYEQYF. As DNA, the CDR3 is TGTGCCAGCAGCAAGCCTTTAGGACAGCCCTACGAGCAGTACTTC.

CDR3 protein: CASRRKGEAFF. CDR3 sequence (DNA): TGTGCCAGCAGGCGTAAGGGGGAAGCTTTCTTT. The rearrangement links TRBV27 to TRBJ1-1; weak D call: TRBD1 (5 bases). The germline V and J ends were trimmed by 6 bases and 8 bases, with 10 bases remaining between them. This CDR3 is built from 11 residues. Looked up from germline, CDR1 is MNHEY and CDR2 is SMNVEV (reference sequence).

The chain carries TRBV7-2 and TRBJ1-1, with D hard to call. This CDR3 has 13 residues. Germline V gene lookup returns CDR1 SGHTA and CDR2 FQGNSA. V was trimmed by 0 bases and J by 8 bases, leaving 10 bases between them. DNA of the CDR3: TGTGCCAGCAGCTTAGCGAAAGGGAGGGAAGCTTTCTTT. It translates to CASSLAKGREAFF.

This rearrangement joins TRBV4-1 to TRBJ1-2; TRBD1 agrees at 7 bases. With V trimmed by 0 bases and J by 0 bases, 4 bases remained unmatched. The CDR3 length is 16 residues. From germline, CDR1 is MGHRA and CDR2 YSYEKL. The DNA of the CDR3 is TGCGCCAGCAGCCAAGATAGGACAGGTCCTAACTATGGCTACACCTTC. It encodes CASSQDRTGPNYGYTF.

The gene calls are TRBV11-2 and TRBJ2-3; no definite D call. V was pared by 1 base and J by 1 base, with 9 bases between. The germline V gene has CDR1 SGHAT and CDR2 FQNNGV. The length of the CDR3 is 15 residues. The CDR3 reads CASSLVWAGTDTQYF. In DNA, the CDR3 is TGTGCCAGCAGCTTAGTATGGGCTGGCACAGATACGCAGTATTTT.

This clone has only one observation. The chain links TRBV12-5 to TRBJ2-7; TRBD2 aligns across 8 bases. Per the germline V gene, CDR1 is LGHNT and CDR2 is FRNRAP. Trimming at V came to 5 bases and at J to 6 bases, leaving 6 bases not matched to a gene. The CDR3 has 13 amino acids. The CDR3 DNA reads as TGTGCTAGTGGTCGGGCGGGAGGAGGCGAGCAGTACTTC. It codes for CASGRAGGGEQYF.

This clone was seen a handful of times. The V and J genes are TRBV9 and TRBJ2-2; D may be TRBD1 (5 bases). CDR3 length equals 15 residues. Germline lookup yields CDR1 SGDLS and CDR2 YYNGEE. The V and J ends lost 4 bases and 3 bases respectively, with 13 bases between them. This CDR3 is CASSPALRDTGELFF. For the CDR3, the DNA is TGTGCCAGCAGCCCGGCGCTCAGGGACACCGGGGAGCTGTTTTTT.

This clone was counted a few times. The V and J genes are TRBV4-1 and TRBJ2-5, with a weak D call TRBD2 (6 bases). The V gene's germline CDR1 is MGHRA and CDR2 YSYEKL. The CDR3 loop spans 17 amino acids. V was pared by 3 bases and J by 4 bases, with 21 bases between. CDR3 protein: CASSHHGGRKKGETQYF. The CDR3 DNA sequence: TGCGCCAGCAGCCACCATGGGGGGAGGAAGAAGGGAGAGACCCAGTACTTC.

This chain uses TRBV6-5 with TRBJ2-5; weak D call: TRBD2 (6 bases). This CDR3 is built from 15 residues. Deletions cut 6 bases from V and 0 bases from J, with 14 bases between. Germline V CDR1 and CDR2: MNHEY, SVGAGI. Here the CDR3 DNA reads TGTGCCAGCAGACGCTCCGGGACTTACCAAGAGACCCAGTACTTC. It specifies CASRRSGTYQETQYF.

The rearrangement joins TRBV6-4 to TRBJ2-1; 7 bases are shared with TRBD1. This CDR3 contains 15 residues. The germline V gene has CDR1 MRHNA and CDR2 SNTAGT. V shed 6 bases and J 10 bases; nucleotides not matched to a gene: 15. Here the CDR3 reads CASSPSDRALNEQFF. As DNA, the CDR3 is TGTGCCAGCAGCCCCTCCGACAGGGCCTTGAACGAGCAGTTCTTC.

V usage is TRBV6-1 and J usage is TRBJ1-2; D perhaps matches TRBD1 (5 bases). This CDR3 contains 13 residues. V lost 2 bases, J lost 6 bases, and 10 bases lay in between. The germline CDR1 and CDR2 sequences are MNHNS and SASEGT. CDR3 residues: CASSENQGDGYTF. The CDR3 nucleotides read TGTGCCAGCAGTGAAAACCAGGGCGATGGCTACACCTTC.

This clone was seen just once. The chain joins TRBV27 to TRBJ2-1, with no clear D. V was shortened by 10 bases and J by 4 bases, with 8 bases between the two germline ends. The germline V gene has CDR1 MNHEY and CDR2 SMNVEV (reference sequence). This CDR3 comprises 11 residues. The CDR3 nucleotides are TGTGCCACCTCTATATACAATGAGCAGTTCTTC. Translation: CATSIYNEQFF.

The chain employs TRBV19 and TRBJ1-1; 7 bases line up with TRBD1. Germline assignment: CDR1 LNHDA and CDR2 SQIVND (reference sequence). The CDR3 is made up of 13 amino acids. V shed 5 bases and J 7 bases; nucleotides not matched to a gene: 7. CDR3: CASSARTGDEAFF. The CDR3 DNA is TGTGCCAGTAGTGCTCGGACAGGCGATGAAGCTTTCTTT. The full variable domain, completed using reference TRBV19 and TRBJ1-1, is DGGITQSPKYLFRKEGQNVTLSCEQNLNHDAMYWYRQDPGQGLRLIYYSQIVNDFQKGDIAEGYSVSREKKESFPLTVTSAQKNPTAFYLCASSARTGDEAFFGQGTRLTVV.

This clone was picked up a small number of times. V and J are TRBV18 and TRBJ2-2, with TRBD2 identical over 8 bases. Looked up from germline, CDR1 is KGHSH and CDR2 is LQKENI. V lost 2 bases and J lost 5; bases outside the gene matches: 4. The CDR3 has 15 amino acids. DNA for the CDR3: TGTGCCAGCTCACCAGGGATAGCGGGAACCGGGGAGCTGTTTTTT. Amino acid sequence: CASSPGIAGTGELFF.

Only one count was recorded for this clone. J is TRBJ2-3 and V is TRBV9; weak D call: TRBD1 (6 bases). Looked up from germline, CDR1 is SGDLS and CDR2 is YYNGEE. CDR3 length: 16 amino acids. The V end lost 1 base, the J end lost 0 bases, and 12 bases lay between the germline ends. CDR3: CASSVSSGVSTDTQYF. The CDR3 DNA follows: TGTGCCAGCAGCGTATCCTCAGGGGTTAGCACAGATACGCAGTATTTT.

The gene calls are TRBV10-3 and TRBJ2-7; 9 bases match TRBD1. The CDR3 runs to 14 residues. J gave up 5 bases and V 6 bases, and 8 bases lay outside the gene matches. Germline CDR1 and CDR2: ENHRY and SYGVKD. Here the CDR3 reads CAIRPGQGRNEQYF. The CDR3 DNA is TGTGCCATCAGACCGGGACAGGGCCGTAACGAGCAGTACTTC.

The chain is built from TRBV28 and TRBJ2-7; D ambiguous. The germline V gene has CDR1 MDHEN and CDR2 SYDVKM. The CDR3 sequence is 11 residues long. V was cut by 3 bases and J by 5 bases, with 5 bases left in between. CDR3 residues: CASSFTDEQYF. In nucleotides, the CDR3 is TGTGCCAGCAGTTTTACTGACGAGCAGTACTTC.

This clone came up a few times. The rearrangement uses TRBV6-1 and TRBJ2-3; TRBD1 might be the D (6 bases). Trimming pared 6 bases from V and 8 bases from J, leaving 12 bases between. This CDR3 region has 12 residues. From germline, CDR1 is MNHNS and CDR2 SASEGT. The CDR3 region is CASRGTLSTQYF. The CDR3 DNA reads TGTGCCAGCAGAGGGACACTTTCTACGCAGTATTTT.

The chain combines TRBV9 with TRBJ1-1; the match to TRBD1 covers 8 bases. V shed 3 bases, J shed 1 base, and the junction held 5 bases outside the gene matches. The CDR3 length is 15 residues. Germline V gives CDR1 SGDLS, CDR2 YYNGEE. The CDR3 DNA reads TGTGCCAGCAGCGCCGGACAGGGTCGGAACACTGAAGCTTTCTTT. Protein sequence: CASSAGQGRNTEAFF.

For the CDR3, the DNA is TGTGCCAGTAGTATAGATACGGGACAGGTCAATCAGCCCCAGCATTTT. Translated: CASSIDTGQVNQPQHF. The chain employs TRBV19 and TRBJ1-5; 8 nucleotides agree with TRBD1. The CDR3 has 16 amino acids. Germline CDR1 and CDR2: LNHDA and SQIVND (reference sequence). V lost 0 bases and J lost 3; bases outside the gene matches: 4.

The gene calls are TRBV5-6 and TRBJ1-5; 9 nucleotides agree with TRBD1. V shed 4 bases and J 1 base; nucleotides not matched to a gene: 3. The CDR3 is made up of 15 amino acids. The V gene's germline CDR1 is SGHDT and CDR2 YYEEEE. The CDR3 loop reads CASSLTGGSNQPQHF. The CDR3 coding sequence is TGTGCCAGCAGCCTGACAGGGGGGAGCAATCAGCCCCAGCATTTT.

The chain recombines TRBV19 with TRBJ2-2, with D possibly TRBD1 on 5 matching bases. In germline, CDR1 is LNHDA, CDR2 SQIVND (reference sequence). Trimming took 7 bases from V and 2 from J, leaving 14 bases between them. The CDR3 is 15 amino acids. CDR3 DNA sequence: TGTGCCAGTAAGATTGGCAGGGCCAACACCGGGGAGCTGTTTTTT. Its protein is CASKIGRANTGELFF.

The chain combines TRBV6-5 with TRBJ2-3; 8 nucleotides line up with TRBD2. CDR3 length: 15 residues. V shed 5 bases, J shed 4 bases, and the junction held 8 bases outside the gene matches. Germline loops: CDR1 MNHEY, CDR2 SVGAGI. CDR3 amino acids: CASSPPGLGADTQYF. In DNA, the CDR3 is TGTGCCAGCAGTCCCCCGGGACTAGGCGCAGATACGCAGTATTTT.

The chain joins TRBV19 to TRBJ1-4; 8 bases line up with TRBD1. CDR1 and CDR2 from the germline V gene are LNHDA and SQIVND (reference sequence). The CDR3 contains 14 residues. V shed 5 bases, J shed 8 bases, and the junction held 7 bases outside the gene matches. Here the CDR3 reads CASSFGQGGEKLFF. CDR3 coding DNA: TGTGCCAGTAGTTTCGGACAGGGTGGCGAAAAACTGTTTTTT.

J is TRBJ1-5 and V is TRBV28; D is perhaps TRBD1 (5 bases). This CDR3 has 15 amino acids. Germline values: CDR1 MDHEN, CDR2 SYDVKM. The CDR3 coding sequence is TGTGCGAGTAACGGGGGGGGAAGCAGCAATCAGCCCCAGCATTTT. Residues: CASNGGGSSNQPQHF.